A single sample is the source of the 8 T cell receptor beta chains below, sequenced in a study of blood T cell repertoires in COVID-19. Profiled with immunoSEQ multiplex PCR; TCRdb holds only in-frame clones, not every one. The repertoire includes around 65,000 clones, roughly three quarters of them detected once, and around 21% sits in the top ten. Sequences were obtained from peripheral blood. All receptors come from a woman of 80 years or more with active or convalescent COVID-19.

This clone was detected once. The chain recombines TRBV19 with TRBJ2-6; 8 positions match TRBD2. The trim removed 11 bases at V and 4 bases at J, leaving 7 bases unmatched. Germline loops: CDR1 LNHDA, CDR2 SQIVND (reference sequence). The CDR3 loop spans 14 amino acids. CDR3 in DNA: TGTGCCGTCCGGGGGGGGCGAGGGGCCAACGTCCTGACTTTC. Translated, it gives CAVRGGRGANVLTF.

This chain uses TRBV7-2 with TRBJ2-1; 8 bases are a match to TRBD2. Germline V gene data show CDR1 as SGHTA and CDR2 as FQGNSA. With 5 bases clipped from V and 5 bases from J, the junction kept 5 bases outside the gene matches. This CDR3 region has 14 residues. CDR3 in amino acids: CASSISGGNNEQFF. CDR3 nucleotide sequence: TGTGCCAGCAGCATAAGCGGGGGCAACAATGAGCAGTTCTTC.

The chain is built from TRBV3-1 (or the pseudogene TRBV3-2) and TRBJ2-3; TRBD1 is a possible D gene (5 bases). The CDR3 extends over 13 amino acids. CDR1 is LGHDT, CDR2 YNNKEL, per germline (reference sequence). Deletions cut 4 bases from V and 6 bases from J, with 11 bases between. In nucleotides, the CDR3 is TGTGCCAGCAGCCGACAGACTCGGGATACGCAGTATTTT. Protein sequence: CASSRQTRDTQYF.

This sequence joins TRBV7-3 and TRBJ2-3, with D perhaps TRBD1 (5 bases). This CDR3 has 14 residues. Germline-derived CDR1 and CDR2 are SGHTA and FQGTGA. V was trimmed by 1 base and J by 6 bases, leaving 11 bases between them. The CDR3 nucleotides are TGTGCCAGCAGCTTAATAGCAGGGTCGGATACGCAGTATTTT. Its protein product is CASSLIAGSDTQYF.

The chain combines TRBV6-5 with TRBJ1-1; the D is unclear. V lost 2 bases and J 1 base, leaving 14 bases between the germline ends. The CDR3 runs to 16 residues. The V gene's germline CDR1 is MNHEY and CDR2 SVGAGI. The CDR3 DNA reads TGTGCCAGCAGTTACGCTCGGGTGGGAGAGAACACTGAAGCTTTCTTT. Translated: CASSYARVGENTEAFF.

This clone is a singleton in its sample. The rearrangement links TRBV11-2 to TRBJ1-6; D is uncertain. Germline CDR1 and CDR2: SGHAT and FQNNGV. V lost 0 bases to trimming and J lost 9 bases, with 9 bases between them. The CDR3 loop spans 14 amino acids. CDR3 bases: TGTGCCAGCAGCTTAGAGGCAGCAGGTTCACCCCTCCACTTT. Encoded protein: CASSLEAAGSPLHF.

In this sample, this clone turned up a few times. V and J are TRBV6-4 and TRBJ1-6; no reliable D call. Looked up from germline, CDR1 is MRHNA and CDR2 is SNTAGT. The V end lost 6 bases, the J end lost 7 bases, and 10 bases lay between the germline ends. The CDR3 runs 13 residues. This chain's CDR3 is CASRDQANSPLHF. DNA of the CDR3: TGTGCCAGCAGAGATCAGGCCAATTCACCCCTCCACTTT.

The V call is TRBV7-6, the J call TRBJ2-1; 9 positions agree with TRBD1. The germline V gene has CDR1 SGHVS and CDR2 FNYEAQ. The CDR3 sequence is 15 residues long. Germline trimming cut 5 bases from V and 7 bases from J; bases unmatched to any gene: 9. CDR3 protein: CASSGPQGAENEQFF. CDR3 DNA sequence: TGTGCCAGCAGCGGACCACAGGGGGCGGAGAATGAGCAGTTCTTC.